A selection of T cell receptor beta chains follows, all from one sample in a study of blood T cells in healthy people across ages. TCRdb re-derived calls from the 5' RACE reads in MiXCR, one entry per CDR3 protein. Among 600,000 to 800,000 distinct CDR3 sequences, over 20% were seen once, and the ten largest hold 3.6%. Source material: blood. The source of these receptors is a man aged 65 to 85 in good health. Each CDR3 is given with its conserved first and last residue. A D gene is named only where the DNA matches it firmly. Clone size, where shown, is once, few, many, or a class for clones that have expanded.

j_gene: TRBJ1-1; v_gene: TRBV4-2; abundance: few; d_gene: .; CDR3aa: CASSQDPGRGAFF; CDR3nt: TGTGCCAGCAGCCAAGATCCGGGCAGGGGAGCTTTCTTT
j_gene: TRBJ2-7; v_gene: TRBV5-1; abundance: .; d_gene: .; CDR3aa: CASSARRSYEQYF; CDR3nt: TGCGCCAGCAGCGCGAGACGATCCTACGAGCAGTACTTC
j_gene: TRBJ2-7; v_gene: TRBV7-8; abundance: many; d_gene: .; CDR3aa: CASSLRQHLEQYF; CDR3nt: TGTGCCAGCAGCTTAAGACAGCATCTCGAGCAGTACTTC
j_gene: TRBJ2-1; v_gene: TRBV5-1; abundance: few; d_gene: TRBD2; CDR3aa: CASSGGSAYNEQFF; CDR3nt: TGCGCCAGCAGCGGCGGGAGCGCCTACAATGAGCAGTTCTTC
j_gene: TRBJ1-6; v_gene: TRBV7-8; abundance: few; d_gene: .; CDR3aa: CASSPNSASYNSPLHF; CDR3nt: TGTGCCAGCAGCCCCAATAGCGCCTCCTATAATTCACCCCTCCACTTT
j_gene: TRBJ1-4; v_gene: TRBV5-1; abundance: .; d_gene: TRBD1; CDR3aa: CASSTGQSTNEKLFF; CDR3nt: TGCGCCAGCAGCACGGGACAGTCAACTAATGAAAAACTGTTTTTT
j_gene: TRBJ2-7; v_gene: TRBV2; abundance: .; d_gene: .; CDR3aa: CASSVDILYEQYF; CDR3nt: TGTGCCAGCAGTGTTGACATCCTCTACGAGCAGTACTTC
j_gene: TRBJ2-1; v_gene: TRBV6-2/TRBV6-3; abundance: few; d_gene: .; CDR3aa: CASNRLGSSYNEQFF; CDR3nt: TGTGCCAGCAACCGACTAGGAAGCTCCTACAATGAGCAGTTCTTC
j_gene: TRBJ1-2; v_gene: TRBV20-1; abundance: .; d_gene: .; CDR3aa: CSAFSFVYGYTF; CDR3nt: TGCAGTGCGTTCTCTTTCGTTTATGGCTACACCTTC
j_gene: TRBJ2-5; v_gene: TRBV5-1; abundance: few; d_gene: TRBD2; CDR3aa: CASTTGTSQETQYF; CDR3nt: TGCGCCAGCACCACGGGGACTAGCCAAGAGACCCAGTACTTC
j_gene: TRBJ1-5; v_gene: TRBV3-1; abundance: .; d_gene: .; CDR3aa: CVSSQGGTQPQHF; CDR3nt: TGTGTCAGCAGCCAAGGGGGAACTCAGCCCCAGCATTTT
j_gene: TRBJ2-5; v_gene: TRBV15; abundance: .; d_gene: TRBD1; CDR3aa: CATSRSHGQEETQYF; CDR3nt: TGTGCCACCAGCAGATCCCATGGACAGGAAGAGACCCAGTACTTC
j_gene: TRBJ1-6; v_gene: TRBV6-1; abundance: .; d_gene: TRBD1; CDR3aa: CASSPRGGGVLDSPLHF; CDR3nt: TGTGCCAGCAGTCCCCGTGGAGGGGGCGTATTGGATTCACCCCTCCACTTT
j_gene: TRBJ2-7; v_gene: TRBV3-1; abundance: few; d_gene: TRBD2; CDR3aa: CASSPEAGGLSSYEQYF; CDR3nt: TGTGCCAGCAGCCCCGAAGCGGGAGGACTCAGCTCCTACGAGCAGTACTTC
j_gene: TRBJ1-1; v_gene: TRBV12-3/TRBV12-4; abundance: .; d_gene: .; CDR3aa: CASSLVEGGTTEAFF; CDR3nt: TGTGCCAGCAGTTTAGTAGAGGGGGGGACCACTGAAGCTTTCTTT
j_gene: TRBJ2-1; v_gene: TRBV18; abundance: .; d_gene: .; CDR3aa: CASSGGEDYNEQFF; CDR3nt: TGTGCCAGCTCGGGGGGTGAGGACTACAATGAGCAGTTCTTC
j_gene: TRBJ2-6; v_gene: TRBV6-1; abundance: many; d_gene: .; CDR3aa: CASSQQSSGANVLTF; CDR3nt: TGTGCCAGCAGCCAACAGAGCTCTGGGGCCAACGTCCTGACTTTC
j_gene: TRBJ2-7; v_gene: TRBV2; abundance: few; d_gene: TRBD1; CDR3aa: CASSRQAQGVYEQYF; CDR3nt: TGTGCCAGTTCAAGGCAGGCTCAGGGGGTCTACGAGCAGTACTTC
j_gene: TRBJ2-7; v_gene: TRBV5-1; abundance: few; d_gene: TRBD1; CDR3aa: CASSRTGSDEQYF; CDR3nt: TGCGCCAGCAGCCGGACAGGGTCCGACGAGCAGTACTTC
j_gene: TRBJ2-5; v_gene: TRBV7-8; abundance: few; d_gene: .; CDR3aa: CASSRVGGWVQETQYF; CDR3nt: TGTGCCAGCAGTCGGGTTGGGGGCTGGGTTCAAGAGACCCAGTACTTC
j_gene: TRBJ2-5; v_gene: TRBV20-1; abundance: .; d_gene: TRBD2; CDR3aa: CSARDLPGLAGSVQETQYF; CDR3nt: TGCAGTGCTAGAGATCTCCCAGGACTAGCGGGGAGCGTCCAAGAGACCCAGTACTTC
j_gene: TRBJ2-5; v_gene: TRBV5-1; abundance: .; d_gene: .; CDR3aa: CASTPGGGREETQYF; CDR3nt: TGCGCCAGCACCCCGGGTGGGGGGCGAGAAGAGACCCAGTACTTC
j_gene: TRBJ2-3; v_gene: TRBV7-9; abundance: .; d_gene: TRBD1; CDR3aa: CASSPPPGQEADTQYF; CDR3nt: TGTGCCAGCAGCCCACCCCCGGGACAGGAAGCAGATACGCAGTATTTT
j_gene: TRBJ1-2; v_gene: TRBV24-1; abundance: .; d_gene: .; CDR3aa: CATSDLGFWTF; CDR3nt: TGTGCCACCAGTGATTTGGGCTTTTGGACCTTC
j_gene: TRBJ1-1; v_gene: TRBV3-1; abundance: .; d_gene: .; CDR3aa: CASSQYSAMGAFF; CDR3nt: TGTGCCAGCAGCCAATACAGTGCCATGGGTGCTTTCTTT
j_gene: TRBJ2-5; v_gene: TRBV20-1; abundance: .; d_gene: .; CDR3aa: CSARPTVIQETQYF; CDR3nt: TGCAGTGCTAGACCGACAGTGATACAAGAGACCCAGTACTTC
j_gene: TRBJ2-3; v_gene: TRBV3-1; abundance: many; d_gene: TRBD2; CDR3aa: CASSRGAGSSGRTTDTQYF; CDR3nt: TGTGCCAGCAGCCGAGGAGCCGGGTCTAGCGGGCGAACCACAGATACGCAGTATTTT
j_gene: TRBJ2-1; v_gene: TRBV5-1; abundance: many; d_gene: TRBD1; CDR3aa: CASMPPGTGYNEQFF; CDR3nt: TGCGCCAGCATGCCTCCCGGGACAGGGTACAATGAGCAGTTCTTC
j_gene: TRBJ1-2; v_gene: TRBV9; abundance: .; d_gene: .; CDR3aa: CASSVAPIGPGEHGYTF; CDR3nt: TGTGCCAGCAGCGTAGCGCCGATAGGGCCGGGCGAACATGGCTACACCTTC
j_gene: TRBJ2-4; v_gene: TRBV5-1; abundance: few; d_gene: TRBD1; CDR3aa: CASSFRGRGRENIQYF; CDR3nt: TGCGCCAGCAGCTTTCGGGGCAGGGGGCGAGAAAACATTCAGTACTTC
j_gene: TRBJ2-7; v_gene: TRBV7-2; abundance: .; d_gene: TRBD2; CDR3aa: CASSSGTSLYEQYF; CDR3nt: TGTGCCAGCAGTTCCGGGACTAGTCTCTACGAGCAGTACTTC
j_gene: TRBJ1-6; v_gene: TRBV5-5; abundance: few; d_gene: .; CDR3aa: CASSFRDMGATLHF; CDR3nt: TGTGCCAGCAGCTTTCGGGACATGGGGGCGACCCTCCACTTT
j_gene: TRBJ2-7; v_gene: TRBV9; abundance: .; d_gene: TRBD2; CDR3aa: CASSTGLAGDGEQYF; CDR3nt: TGTGCCAGCAGCACCGGACTAGCGGGAGACGGCGAGCAGTACTTC
j_gene: TRBJ2-1; v_gene: TRBV3-1; abundance: .; d_gene: .; CDR3aa: CASSQGPGGIYNEQFF; CDR3nt: TGTGCCAGCAGCCAAGGACCGGGCGGAATCTACAATGAGCAGTTCTTC
j_gene: TRBJ1-6; v_gene: TRBV12-3/TRBV12-4; abundance: .; d_gene: .; CDR3aa: CASSLAGRRALHF; CDR3nt: TGTGCCAGCAGTTTAGCGGGGAGGAGAGCCCTCCACTTT
j_gene: TRBJ2-6; v_gene: TRBV6-1; abundance: .; d_gene: TRBD1; CDR3aa: CASSDRGSGANVLTF; CDR3nt: TGTGCCAGCAGTGACAGGGGGTCTGGGGCCAACGTCCTGACTTTC
j_gene: TRBJ2-3; v_gene: TRBV20-1; abundance: .; d_gene: TRBD1; CDR3aa: CSALPRQGLTDTQYF; CDR3nt: TGCAGTGCCCTCCCCCGACAGGGTTTAACAGATACGCAGTATTTT
j_gene: TRBJ2-4; v_gene: TRBV7-9; abundance: once; d_gene: .; CDR3aa: CASSADRFKNIQYF; CDR3nt: TGTGCCAGCAGCGCAGACAGATTCAAAAACATTCAGTACTTC
j_gene: TRBJ2-5; v_gene: TRBV5-1; abundance: few; d_gene: .; CDR3aa: CASSSQDGGETQYF; CDR3nt: TGCGCCAGCAGCAGCCAGGACGGAGGGGAGACCCAGTACTTC
j_gene: TRBJ1-2; v_gene: TRBV2; abundance: .; d_gene: TRBD1; CDR3aa: CASSPGTGRDYGYTF; CDR3nt: TGTGCCAGCAGCCCCGGGACAGGGAGGGACTATGGCTACACCTTC
j_gene: TRBJ1-2; v_gene: TRBV20-1; abundance: .; d_gene: .; CDR3aa: CSAPQSVPGYTF; CDR3nt: TGCAGTGCTCCACAGTCAGTGCCGGGCTACACCTTC
j_gene: TRBJ2-6; v_gene: TRBV27; abundance: .; d_gene: TRBD1; CDR3aa: CASSPGDGQGFWANVLTF; CDR3nt: TGTGCCAGCAGTCCAGGAGATGGACAGGGCTTTTGGGCCAACGTCCTGACTTTC
j_gene: TRBJ2-7; v_gene: TRBV20-1; abundance: many; d_gene: .; CDR3aa: CSARVGGTYEQYF; CDR3nt: TGCAGTGCTAGAGTAGGCGGGACCTACGAGCAGTACTTC
j_gene: TRBJ2-3; v_gene: TRBV14; abundance: many; d_gene: .; CDR3aa: CASSPQIGDTQYF; CDR3nt: TGTGCCAGCAGCCCACAAATCGGGGATACGCAGTATTTT
j_gene: TRBJ2-1; v_gene: TRBV2; abundance: few; d_gene: TRBD2; CDR3aa: CASSPGLAARVNEQFF; CDR3nt: TGTGCCAGCAGTCCTGGACTAGCGGCCCGAGTCAATGAGCAGTTCTTC
j_gene: TRBJ1-2; v_gene: TRBV25-1; abundance: .; d_gene: .; CDR3aa: CASSEAAGYGYTF; CDR3nt: TGTGCCAGCAGTGAAGCGGCAGGGTATGGCTACACCTTC
j_gene: TRBJ2-7; v_gene: TRBV12-3/TRBV12-4; abundance: .; d_gene: TRBD2; CDR3aa: CASSLTGRGALSEQYF; CDR3nt: TGTGCCAGCAGCTTAACTGGGCGGGGGGCGTTAAGCGAGCAGTACTTC